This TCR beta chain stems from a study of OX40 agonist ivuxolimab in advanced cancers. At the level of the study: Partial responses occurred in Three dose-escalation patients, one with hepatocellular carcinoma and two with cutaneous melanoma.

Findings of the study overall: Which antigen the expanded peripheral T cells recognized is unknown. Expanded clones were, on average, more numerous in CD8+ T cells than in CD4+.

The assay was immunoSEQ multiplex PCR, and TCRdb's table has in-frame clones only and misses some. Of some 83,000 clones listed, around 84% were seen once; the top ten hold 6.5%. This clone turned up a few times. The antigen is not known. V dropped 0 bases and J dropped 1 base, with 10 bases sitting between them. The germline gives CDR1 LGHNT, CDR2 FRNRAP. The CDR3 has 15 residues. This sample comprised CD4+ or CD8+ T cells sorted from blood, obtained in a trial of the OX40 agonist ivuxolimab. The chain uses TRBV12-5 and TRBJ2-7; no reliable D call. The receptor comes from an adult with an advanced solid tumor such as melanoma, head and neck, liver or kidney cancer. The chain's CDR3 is CASGLVQVQSYEQYF. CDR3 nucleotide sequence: TGTGCTAGTGGTTTGGTACAAGTACAATCCTACGAGCAGTACTTC.